A single sample is the source of the 19 T cell receptor beta chains below, sequenced in a study of robustness of blood B and T cell sequencing. cDNA was made with a 5' template-switch oligo adding a universal priming site. A 12-nucleotide random UMI in the template-switch oligo labeled every cDNA molecule. From the PCR reads, TCRdb called clonotypes with MiXCR, one entry per CDR3 protein. This sample has a few thousand distinct CDR3 sequences, with about 51% found just once. Instead of genomic DNA, mRNA was used to measure TCR beta repertoires. The specimen was peripheral blood. Receptors originate from a human donor in good health.

The rearrangement links TRBV15 to TRBJ2-1, with no clear D. V shed 1 base and J shed 4 bases, with 8 bases lying between them. Germline V CDR1 and CDR2: LNHNV, YYDKDF (reference sequence). CDR3 length: 14 residues. The CDR3 loop is CATSRGAEYNEQFF. The CDR3 DNA reads as TGTGCCACCAGCAGAGGGGCGGAATACAATGAGCAGTTCTTC.

The chain has TRBV2 and TRBJ2-7; 8 nucleotides match TRBD2. After removal of 6 bases from V and 5 bases from J, the junction contained 15 bases not matched to a gene. This CDR3 spans 16 amino acids. Germline values: CDR1 SNHLY, CDR2 FYNNEI. CDR3 region: CASREPGLGEENEQYF. The CDR3 DNA reads TGTGCCAGCAGAGAACCGGGACTAGGAGAGGAAAACGAGCAGTACTTC.

The V call is TRBV7-2, the J call TRBJ2-1; D assignment may be TRBD1 or TRBD2 (5 bases each). Trimming left V 5 bases short and J 5 bases short, with 22 bases between. Germline V gene data show CDR1 as SGHTA and CDR2 as FQGNSA. This CDR3 region has 17 residues. CDR3 protein: CASSVGAEPWGNNEQFF. The CDR3, as DNA: TGTGCCAGCAGCGTGGGTGCAGAGCCTTGGGGGAACAATGAGCAGTTCTTC.

V gene TRBV19 combines with J gene TRBJ2-7; D gene ambiguous. The CDR3 spans 12 residues. Deletions cut 6 bases from V and 6 bases from J, with 12 bases between. Germline V gene data show CDR1 as LNHDA and CDR2 as SQIVND (reference sequence). Here the CDR3 DNA reads TGTGCCAGTAGCGACATGATGGCCGAGCAGTACTTC. Translating it yields CASSDMMAEQYF. The variable domain in full, completed from reference TRBV19 and TRBJ2-7, reads DGGITQSPKYLFRKEGQNVTLSCEQNLNHDAMYWYRQDPGQGLRLIYYSQIVNDFQKGDIAEGYSVSREKKESFPLTVTSAQKNPTAFYLCASSDMMAEQYFGPGTRLTVT.

The J gene is TRBJ2-2, the V gene TRBV29-1; D is ambiguous. In germline, CDR1 is SQVTM, CDR2 ANQGSEA. Trimming removed 4 bases from V and 1 base from J, with 10 bases in between. The CDR3 is 14 amino acids. CDR3 in DNA: TGCAGCGTTGGTGGCGGAATGAACACCGGGGAGCTGTTTTTT. It yields the protein CSVGGGMNTGELFF.

This clonotype was seen once. The chain links TRBV7-2 to TRBJ1-4; D gene uncertain. From germline, CDR1 is SGHTA and CDR2 FQGNSA. The CDR3 sequence is 15 residues long. Deletions cut 4 bases from V and 7 bases from J, with 16 bases between. The CDR3 sequence: CASSYGKLGGEKLFF. The CDR3 DNA reads TGTGCCAGCAGCTATGGGAAATTAGGTGGTGAAAAACTGTTTTTT.

The chain couples TRBV6-5 to TRBJ2-6; TRBD2 might be the D (6 bases). CDR3 length: 17 amino acids. Trimming shortened V by 6 bases and J by 0 bases, and 15 bases separated the two germline ends. CDR1 MNHEY and CDR2 SVGAGI come from the germline V gene. The CDR3 reads CASSRRGTNSGANVLTF. The CDR3 DNA reads as TGTGCCAGCAGCCGGCGGGGAACTAACTCTGGGGCCAACGTCCTGACTTTC.

The chain joins TRBV11-2 to TRBJ2-1; D unclear. Germline V lookup: CDR1 SGHAT, CDR2 FQNNGV. This CDR3 spans 12 amino acids. V lost 1 base to trimming and J lost 10 bases, with 8 bases between them. For the CDR3, the DNA is TGTGCCAGCAGCTTAGGTCCTCGAGAGCAGTTCTTC. It codes for CASSLGPREQFF.

The gene calls are TRBV12-5 and TRBJ1-2, with D unclear. The CDR3 runs 13 residues. CDR1 LGHNT and CDR2 FRNRAP come from the germline V gene. V was shortened by 1 base and J by 4 bases, with 7 bases between the two germline ends. CDR3 DNA: TGTGCTAGTGGTTTGGGGGTCTTCTATGGCTACACCTTC. It yields the protein CASGLGVFYGYTF.

The CDR3 nucleotides read TGCGCCAGCAGCCGTTTTGGGGGGGGCGGCTTAAATGAGCAGTTCTTC. Translated, it gives CASSRFGGGGLNEQFF. This rearrangement joins TRBV5-1 to TRBJ2-1; D is possibly TRBD2 (7 bases). The CDR3 runs to 16 residues. The germline V and J ends were trimmed by 4 bases and 7 bases, with 21 bases remaining between them. Germline V lookup: CDR1 SGHRS, CDR2 YFSETQ.

This rearrangement joins TRBV23-1 to TRBJ1-4, with D possibly matching TRBD1 (5 bases). TRBV23-1 has ORF status, its function being uncertain. The V and J ends lost 2 bases and 6 bases respectively, with 19 bases between them. There are 17 residues in the CDR3. CDR3 sequence reads: CASSQSRDPKVDEKLFF. DNA for the CDR3: TGCGCCAGCAGTCAAAGCCGGGACCCGAAGGTTGATGAAAAACTGTTTTTT.

This chain uses TRBV15 with TRBJ1-5; tentatively, D is TRBD1 (6 bases). V lost 4 bases and J 3 bases, leaving 7 bases between the germline ends. This CDR3 comprises 13 residues. Germline V lookup: CDR1 LNHNV, CDR2 YYDKDF (reference sequence). DNA of the CDR3: TGTGCCACCAGCACAGGGGACAATCAGCCCCAGCATTTT. Its translation: CATSTGDNQPQHF.

This clonotype was recorded a few times. The chain combines TRBV6-5 with TRBJ1-2; D ambiguous. The length of the CDR3 is 14 residues. The germline gives CDR1 MNHEY, CDR2 SVGAGI. V lost 5 bases and J lost 2, with 12 bases in between. CDR3 loop: CASSRGGGNYGYTF. For the CDR3, the DNA is TGTGCCAGCAGTCGGGGAGGCGGAAACTATGGCTACACCTTC.

This clonotype counts as medium-sized. This chain uses TRBV10-3 with TRBJ1-1; D is uncertain. Germline V gene sequence: CDR1 ENHRY, CDR2 SYGVKD. The V end was cut by 6 bases, the J end by 3 bases, with 20 bases between. The CDR3 is made up of 16 amino acids. The CDR3 region is CAISSLEGLIDTEAFF. As DNA, the CDR3 is TGTGCCATCAGCTCGTTGGAGGGTCTCATCGACACTGAAGCTTTCTTT.

This clonotype was counted only a few times. J is TRBJ2-2 and V is TRBV7-3, with D maybe TRBD2 (6 bases). Germline CDR1 reads SGHTA; CDR2 reads FQGTGA. The CDR3 loop spans 15 amino acids. V gave up 5 bases and J gave up 4 bases, with 14 bases separating them. The CDR3 loop is CASSPTGTLTGELFF. The CDR3 DNA sequence: TGTGCCAGCAGCCCAACCGGGACTCTCACCGGGGAGCTGTTTTTT.

The chain has TRBV29-1 and TRBJ1-3; the D gene is possibly TRBD1 (5 bases). Per germline, CDR1 SQVTM and CDR2 ANQGSEA. Trimming removed 7 bases at V and 5 bases at J, with 21 bases between. This CDR3 region has 15 residues. The CDR3 DNA reads as TGCAGCGCCGCAGACAGCGGTAGGAGTAGAAACACCATATATTTT. It is translated as CSAADSGRSRNTIYF.

A remark on this clonotype: In this CDR3 the conserved last residue, phenylalanine or tryptophan, is missing, so a read error is likely. This chain connects TRBV5-6 to TRBJ1-5, with 7 bases identical to TRBD1. The CDR3 is 13 amino acids. Unmatched junction bases numbered 2, after V lost 2 bases and J lost 6 bases. Germline V lookup: CDR1 SGHDT, CDR2 YYEEEE. In DNA form, the CDR3 reads TGTGCCAGCAGCTTAGGGGACAGTCAGCCCCAGCATCTT. This encodes CASSLGDSQPQHL.

This clonotype rates as large. The chain is built from TRBV11-3 and TRBJ2-1; 12 positions match TRBD2. Germline CDR1 reads SGHNT; CDR2 reads YENEEA. V lost 5 bases, J lost 5 bases, and 7 bases stayed unmatched. The CDR3 loop spans 16 amino acids. CDR3 protein: CASSPLAGGPHNEQFF. DNA of the CDR3: TGTGCCAGCAGCCCCCTAGCGGGGGGGCCACACAATGAGCAGTTCTTC.

This clonotype turned up a few times. V gene TRBV11-3 combines with J gene TRBJ2-3; D is possibly TRBD2 (6 bases). The CDR3 has 16 residues. From germline, CDR1 is SGHNT and CDR2 YENEEA. The V end lost 1 base, the J end lost 4 bases, and 15 bases lay between the germline ends. The chain's CDR3 is CASSLGSDTGADTQYF. CDR3 DNA: TGTGCCAGCAGCTTAGGTTCGGATACGGGGGCAGATACGCAGTATTTT.